The 23 T cell receptor beta chains presented below share a single source sample, sequenced in a study of blood T cell repertoires in COVID-19. Method: immunoSEQ multiplex PCR; TCRdb's copy keeps in-frame clones and lacks some. The sample holds 150,000 or so clones; 87% are singletons and the top ten take over 4%. Sequenced: PBMCs or T cells enriched from blood (not recorded which). The source is a middle-aged woman who had been exposed to COVID-19.

The chain combines TRBV6-5 with TRBJ2-2, with 7 bases aligning to TRBD2. The CDR3 consists of 14 residues. Germline values: CDR1 MNHEY, CDR2 SVGAGI. V dropped 6 bases and J dropped 6; count of bases not matched to a gene: 7. The CDR3 bases are TGTGCCAGCAGGGGGACGGGGAGGGCCGGGGAGCTGTTTTTT. It codes for CASRGTGRAGELFF.

The chain links TRBV7-9 to TRBJ1-4, with 12 bases that match TRBD1. Germline V CDR1 and CDR2: SEHNR, FQNEAQ (reference sequence). CDR3 size: 15 residues. V dropped 3 bases and J dropped 7; count of bases not matched to a gene: 3. CDR3 protein: CASSFGTGGGEKLFF. CDR3 sequence (DNA): TGTGCCAGCAGCTTCGGGACAGGGGGCGGTGAAAAACTGTTTTTT. Supplemented by reference TRBV7-9 and TRBJ1-4, the full variable domain reads DTGVSQNPRHKITKRGQNVTFRCDPISEHNRLYWYRQTLGQGPEFLTYFQNEAQLEKSRLLSDRFSAERPKGSFSTLEIQRTEQGDSAMYLCASSFGTGGGEKLFFGSGTQLSVL.

This rearrangement joins TRBV7-2 to TRBJ1-2, with 9 bases aligning to TRBD1. This CDR3 is 14 amino acids long. Per germline, CDR1 SGHTA and CDR2 FQGNSA. Trimming at V came to 5 bases and at J to 6 bases, leaving 7 bases not matched to a gene. The CDR3 reads CASSVDRGGDGYTF. DNA of the CDR3: TGTGCCAGCAGCGTGGACAGGGGAGGAGATGGCTACACCTTC.

This chain links TRBV7-6 with TRBJ2-2; 10 bases match TRBD2. The CDR3 extends over 15 amino acids. V dropped 2 bases and J dropped 7; count of bases not matched to a gene: 4. Germline CDR1 is SGHVS and CDR2 is FNYEAQ. The CDR3 sequence is CASSLLAGAVGELFF. CDR3 in DNA: TGTGCCAGCAGCTTACTAGCGGGAGCGGTCGGGGAGCTGTTTTTT.

As DNA, the CDR3 is TGCGCCAGCAGCCAGGGGGCGCGTGAAAAACTGTTTTTT. It codes for CASSQGAREKLFF. The chain employs TRBV4-1 and TRBJ1-4; weak D call: TRBD1 (6 bases). V was clipped by 3 bases and J by 7 bases, with 9 bases between them. Germline V gives CDR1 MGHRA, CDR2 YSYEKL. The CDR3 is made up of 13 amino acids.

The chain's CDR3 is CASSLGRTEAFF. CDR3 in DNA: TGTGCCAGCAGCTTGGGCAGGACTGAAGCTTTCTTT. The J gene is TRBJ1-1, the V gene TRBV5-6, with unresolved D. The V end lost 0 bases, the J end lost 5 bases, and 5 bases lay between the germline ends. Germline lookup yields CDR1 SGHDT and CDR2 YYEEEE. This CDR3 has 12 amino acids.

In its sample, this clone was seen once. The genes are TRBV5-1 and TRBJ2-6; D might be TRBD2 (6 bases). Germline CDR1 reads SGHRS; CDR2 reads YFSETQ. V lost 5 bases to trimming and J lost 1 base, with 7 bases between them. The CDR3 consists of 14 residues. The chain's CDR3 is CASRGGSGANVLTF. The DNA for the CDR3 is TGCGCCAGCAGGGGGGGATCTGGGGCCAACGTCCTGACTTTC.

The V and J genes are TRBV18 and TRBJ1-2, with D possibly TRBD1 on 6 matching bases. The germline gives CDR1 KGHSH, CDR2 LQKENI. V was pared by 5 bases and J by 6 bases, with 10 bases between. The CDR3 consists of 12 residues. The CDR3, as DNA: TGTGCCAGCTCAGCATACAGGGATGGCTACACCTTC. Its translation is CASSAYRDGYTF.

This sequence joins TRBV10-3 and TRBJ2-1, with 12 positions matching TRBD2. J gave up 8 bases and V 11 bases, and 10 bases lay outside the gene matches. Per germline, CDR1 ENHRY and CDR2 SYGVKD. This CDR3 comprises 14 residues. CDR3 sequence: CAAVLAGGVDEQFF. The CDR3 nucleotides are TGTGCCGCCGTGCTAGCGGGGGGGGTCGATGAGCAGTTCTTC.

This chain's CDR3 is CASSVGPGNNSPLHF. The CDR3 bases are TGTGCCAGCAGCGTAGGCCCGGGAAACAATTCACCCCTCCACTTT. The J gene is TRBJ1-6, the V gene TRBV9; D gene ambiguous. V was pared by 0 bases and J by 7 bases, with 11 bases between. The CDR3 contains 15 residues. Germline V gene sequence: CDR1 SGDLS, CDR2 YYNGEE.

This sequence joins TRBV18 and TRBJ1-4; D unclear. Germline loops: CDR1 KGHSH, CDR2 LQKENI. V lost 3 bases and J 8 bases, leaving 7 bases between the germline ends. The CDR3 sequence is 12 residues long. The CDR3 DNA reads TGTGCCAGCTCACCCAACTACGAAAAACTGTTTTTT. This gives the protein CASSPNYEKLFF.

The chain carries TRBV7-2 and TRBJ1-1; D is perhaps TRBD1 (5 bases). V dropped 0 bases and J dropped 10 bases, with 18 bases sitting between them. The V gene's germline CDR1 is SGHTA and CDR2 FQGNSA. The CDR3 spans 15 residues. Here the CDR3 DNA reads TGTGCCAGCAGCTTAGCGCATAGTGGCGGCCAGGGAGCTTTCTTT. This codes for CASSLAHSGGQGAFF. The full variable domain, rest sourced from reference TRBV7-2 and TRBJ1-1, is GAGVSQSPSNKVTEKGKDVELRCDPISGHTALYWYRQSLGQGLEFLIYFQGNSAPDKSGLPSDRFSAERTGGSVSTLTIQRTQQEDSAVYLCASSLAHSGGQGAFFGQGTRLTVV.

The V gene is TRBV3-1 (or the pseudogene TRBV3-2), the J gene TRBJ1-5, with a possible D match to TRBD1 (5 bases). In germline, CDR1 is LGHDT, CDR2 YNNKEL (reference sequence). Trimming removed 4 bases from V and 5 bases from J, with 12 bases in between. CDR3 length: 14 amino acids. CDR3 in amino acids: CASSPRGGDQPQHF. The CDR3 DNA sequence: TGTGCCAGCAGCCCCCGGGGGGGGGATCAGCCCCAGCATTTT.

J is TRBJ1-1 and V is TRBV7-6; the D is unclear. The CDR3 has 13 residues. The germline V and J ends were trimmed by 1 base and 7 bases, with 10 bases remaining between them. The V gene's germline CDR1 is SGHVS and CDR2 FNYEAQ. For the CDR3, the DNA is TGTGCCAGCAGCTTAGTAGAGGGCAGTGAAGCTTTCTTT. Translation: CASSLVEGSEAFF.

The chain has TRBV5-1 and TRBJ1-2; TRBD1 aligns across 7 bases. V shed 3 bases and J 13 bases; nucleotides not matched to a gene: 6. Germline loops: CDR1 SGHRS, CDR2 YFSETQ. This CDR3 region has 11 residues. CDR3 sequence: CASSSDRIATF. The CDR3 DNA follows: TGCGCCAGCAGCTCGGACAGGATCGCCACCTTC.

The rearrangement uses TRBV7-6 and TRBJ2-1; 7 bases line up with TRBD1. Germline-derived CDR1 and CDR2 are SGHVS and FNYEAQ. V gave up 5 bases and J gave up 3 bases; unmatched junction bases: 10. This CDR3 region has 16 residues. CDR3 DNA sequence: TGTGCCAGCAGCACATGGACAGGAAAAGACTACAATGAGCAGTTCTTC. It is translated as CASSTWTGKDYNEQFF.

The rearrangement links TRBV5-1 to TRBJ2-7; tentative D call: TRBD1 (6 bases). The V gene's germline CDR1 is SGHRS and CDR2 YFSETQ. This CDR3 is built from 15 residues. Trimming shortened V by 0 bases and J by 6 bases, and 16 bases separated the two germline ends. The CDR3 region is CASSLAGTRASEQYF. CDR3 nucleotide sequence: TGCGCCAGCAGCTTGGCCGGGACAAGGGCAAGCGAGCAGTACTTC.

The chain uses TRBV5-1 and TRBJ1-2, with 7 bases fitting TRBD1. CDR1 is SGHRS, CDR2 YFSETQ, per germline. The CDR3 consists of 16 residues. J lost 0 bases, V lost 4 bases, and 9 bases had no gene match. The CDR3 is CASSVGTASSNYGYTF. The DNA for the CDR3 is TGCGCCAGCAGCGTAGGGACAGCTTCCTCTAACTATGGCTACACCTTC.

The rearrangement joins TRBV11-2 to TRBJ2-2, with 8 bases that match TRBD1. The CDR3 runs 16 residues. The trim removed 5 bases at V and 8 bases at J, leaving 13 bases unmatched. CDR1 is SGHAT and CDR2 is FQNNGV in the germline V gene. DNA for the CDR3: TGTGCCAGCAGCATACTAAGGGACAGGCGAGGGGGGGAGCTGTTTTTT. Translated, it gives CASSILRDRRGGELFF.

This rearrangement joins TRBV9 to TRBJ2-2; 7 nucleotides line up with TRBD1. Germline-derived CDR1 and CDR2 are SGDLS and YYNGEE. The CDR3 has 14 amino acids. The V segment lost 4 bases and the J segment 7 bases; nucleotides outside the gene matches: 7. CDR3 bases: TGTGCCAGCAGCAATCGACAGGGCGGCGGGGAGCTGTTTTTT. Translating it yields CASSNRQGGGELFF.

The chain is built from TRBV7-8 and TRBJ1-3; D might be TRBD1 (6 bases). The CDR3 totals 16 residues. V lost 1 base and J lost 4, with 14 bases in between. CDR1 is SGHVS, CDR2 FQNEAQ, per germline. The CDR3 is CASSLVGTLHGNTIYF. DNA for the CDR3: TGTGCCAGCAGCTTAGTCGGGACATTACACGGAAACACCATATATTTT.

This clone was observed a single time. The chain recombines TRBV19 with TRBJ2-3, with 8 bases lining up with TRBD2. This CDR3 comprises 18 residues. V dropped 7 bases and J dropped 2; count of bases not matched to a gene: 17. Germline-derived CDR1 and CDR2 are LNHDA and SQIVND (reference sequence). For the CDR3, the DNA is TGTGCCAGTAAAAACAGGCAGGGGACGCGGGGGGACACAGATACGCAGTATTTT. The encoded protein is CASKNRQGTRGDTDTQYF.

The V call is TRBV24-1, the J call TRBJ2-1, with D uncertain. V lost 2 bases, J lost 6 bases, and 10 bases lay in between. Germline assignment: CDR1 KGHDR and CDR2 SFDVKD. The CDR3 runs 14 residues. CDR3 coding DNA: TGTGCCACCAGTGATTCCGCTAGGTCCAATGAGCAGTTCTTC. Protein sequence: CATSDSARSNEQFF.